This T cell receptor beta chain was retrieved from a study of spatial heterogeneity in lung cancer. Time point here: blood at routine non-recurrence follow-up after resection. The sequenced material consisted of unsorted whole RNA from tumor, nontumor lung or frozen PBMC. This clonotype was counted at least ten times. The CDR3 totals 14 residues. V shed 7 bases and J shed 3 bases, with 15 bases lying between them. One entry per CDR3 protein, called by TCRdb with MiXCR from the 5' RACE reads. The table lists 25,000 to 35,000 distinct CDR3 sequences, roughly a tenth of them singletons, with around 28% in the top ten.

Sequenced here: PBMCs, sampled at follow-up. The receptor was derived from a female donor with early-stage non-small cell lung cancer. The chain employs TRBV12-3 or TRBV12-4 and TRBJ1-1; D is unresolved. Here the CDR3 DNA reads TGTGCCAGCACCCCGTGGGAAACCTACACTGAAGCTTTCTTT. Its translation is CASTPWETYTEAFF.